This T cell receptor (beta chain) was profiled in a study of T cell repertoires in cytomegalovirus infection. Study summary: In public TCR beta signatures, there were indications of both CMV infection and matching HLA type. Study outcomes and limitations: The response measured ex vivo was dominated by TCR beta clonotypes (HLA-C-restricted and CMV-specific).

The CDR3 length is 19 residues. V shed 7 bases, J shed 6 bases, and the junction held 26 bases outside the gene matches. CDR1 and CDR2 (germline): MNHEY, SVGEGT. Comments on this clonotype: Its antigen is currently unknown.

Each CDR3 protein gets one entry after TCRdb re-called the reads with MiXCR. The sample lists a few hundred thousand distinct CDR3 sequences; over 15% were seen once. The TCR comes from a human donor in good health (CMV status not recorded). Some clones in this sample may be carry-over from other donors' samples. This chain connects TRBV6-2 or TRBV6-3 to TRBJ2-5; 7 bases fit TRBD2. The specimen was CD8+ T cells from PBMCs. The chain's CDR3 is CASKPAASGLVDMGKTQYF. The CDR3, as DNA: TGTGCCAGCAAGCCCGCCGCTAGCGGACTGGTCGATATGGGAAAGACCCAGTACTTC.